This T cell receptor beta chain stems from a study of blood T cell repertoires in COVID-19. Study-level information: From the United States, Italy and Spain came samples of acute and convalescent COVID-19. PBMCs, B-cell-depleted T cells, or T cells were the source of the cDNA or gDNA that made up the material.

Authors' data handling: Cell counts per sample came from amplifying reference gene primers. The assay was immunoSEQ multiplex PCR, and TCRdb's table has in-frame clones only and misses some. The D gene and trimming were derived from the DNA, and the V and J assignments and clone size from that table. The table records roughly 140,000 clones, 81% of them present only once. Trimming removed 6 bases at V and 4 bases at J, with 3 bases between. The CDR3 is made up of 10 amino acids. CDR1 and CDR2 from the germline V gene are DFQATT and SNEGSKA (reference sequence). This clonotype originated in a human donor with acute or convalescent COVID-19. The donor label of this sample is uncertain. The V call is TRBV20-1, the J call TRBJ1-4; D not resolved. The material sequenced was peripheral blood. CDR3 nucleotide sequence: TGCAGTGCCATTAATGAAAAACTGTTTTTT. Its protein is CSAINEKLFF.